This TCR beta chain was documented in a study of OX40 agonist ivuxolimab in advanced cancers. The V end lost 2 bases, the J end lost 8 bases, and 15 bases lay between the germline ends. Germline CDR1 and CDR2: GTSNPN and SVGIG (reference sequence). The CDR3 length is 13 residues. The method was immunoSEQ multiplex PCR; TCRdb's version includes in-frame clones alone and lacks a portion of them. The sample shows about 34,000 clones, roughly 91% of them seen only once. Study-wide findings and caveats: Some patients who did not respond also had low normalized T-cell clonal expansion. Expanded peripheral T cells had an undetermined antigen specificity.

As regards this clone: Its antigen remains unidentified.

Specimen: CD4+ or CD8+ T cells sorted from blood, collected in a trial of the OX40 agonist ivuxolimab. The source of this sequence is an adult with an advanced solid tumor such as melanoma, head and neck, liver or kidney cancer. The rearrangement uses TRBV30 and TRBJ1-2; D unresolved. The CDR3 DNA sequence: TGTGCCTGGAGTCCTAATGGGGTGGGAGGCTACACCTTC. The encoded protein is CAWSPNGVGGYTF.